This TCR beta chain was identified during a study of T cell changes during pregnancy in multiple sclerosis. Clones were read by immunoSEQ multiplex PCR, and TCRdb kept only the in-frame ones, dropping some. The data contain 40,000 to 45,000 clones, roughly nine tenths of them seen just once; the ten biggest clones take up more than 0.55%. The CDR3 has 16 residues. The V segment lost 4 bases and the J segment 3 bases; nucleotides outside the gene matches: 6. Germline V gene sequence: CDR1 ENHRY, CDR2 SYGVKD. The chain combines TRBV10-3 with TRBJ2-2; 9 bases fit TRBD1. The sequences come from CD4+ T cells from peripheral blood mononuclear cells, collected in the first trimester of pregnancy. This receptor was taken from a female donor with multiple sclerosis, enrolled in a pregnancy study. The CDR3 sequence: CAISGRTGVDTGELFF. DNA for the CDR3: TGTGCCATCAGTGGCAGGACAGGGGTGGACACCGGGGAGCTGTTTTTT.